This T cell receptor (beta chain) was identified during a study of blood T cell repertoires in COVID-19. Study summary: Acute-phase and convalescent COVID-19 samples originated in the United States, Italy and Spain. Sources were T cells, B-cell-depleted T cells, or PBMCs; the material itself was cDNA or gDNA.

Original handling: Reference gene primers were amplified, and this amplification served to estimate nucleated cell counts. Only in-frame clones appear in the TCRdb table, and some are missing; sequencing was by immunoSEQ multiplex PCR. The DNA was the basis for D and trimming; V, J and clone size are from that table. The table records about 50,000 clones, under 90% of them present only once. There are 16 residues in the CDR3. The ends lost 3 bases at V and 5 bases at J; junction bases unmatched: 9. Germline V gene data show CDR1 as MGHRA and CDR2 as YSYEKL. The origin of this receptor is a man older than 75 with active or convalescent COVID-19. J is TRBJ1-1 and V is TRBV4-1; the match to TRBD1 covers 10 bases. Sequenced sample: peripheral blood. The CDR3 nucleotides are TGCGCCAGCAGCCAGCCCGGGACAGGGGTCGATACTGAAGCTTTCTTT. Translated: CASSQPGTGVDTEAFF.